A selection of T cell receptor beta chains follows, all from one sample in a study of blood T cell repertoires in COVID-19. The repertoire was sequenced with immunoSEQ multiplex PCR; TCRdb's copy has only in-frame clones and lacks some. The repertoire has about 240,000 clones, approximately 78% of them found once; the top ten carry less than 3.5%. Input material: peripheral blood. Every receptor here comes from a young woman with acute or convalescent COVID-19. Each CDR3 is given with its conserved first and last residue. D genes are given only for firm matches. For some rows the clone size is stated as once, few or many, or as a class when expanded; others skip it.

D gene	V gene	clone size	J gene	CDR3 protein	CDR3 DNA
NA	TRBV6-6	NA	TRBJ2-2	CASSYTGRTGELFF	TGTGCCAGCAGTTACACAGGGCGGACCGGGGAGCTGTTTTTT
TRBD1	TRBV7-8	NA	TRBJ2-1	CASSSDRVGNEQFF	TGTGCCAGCAGCTCCGACAGGGTGGGCAATGAGCAGTTCTTC
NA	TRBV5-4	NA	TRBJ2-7	CASSQNEGYEQYF	TGTGCCAGCAGCCAAAACGAGGGCTACGAGCAGTACTTC
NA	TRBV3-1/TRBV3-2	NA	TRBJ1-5	CASSHRGYQPQHF	TGTGCCAGCAGCCACAGGGGCTATCAGCCCCAGCATTTT
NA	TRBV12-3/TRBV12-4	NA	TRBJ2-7	CASSLTSEQYF	TGTGCCAGCAGTCTCACAAGCGAGCAGTACTTC
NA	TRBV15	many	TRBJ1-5	CATSRDRGGSNQPQHF	TGTGCCACCAGCAGAGATCGGGGGGGAAGCAATCAGCCCCAGCATTTT
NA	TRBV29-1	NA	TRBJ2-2	CSVLTGELFF	TGCAGCGTCCTCACCGGGGAGCTGTTTTTT
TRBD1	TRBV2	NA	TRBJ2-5	CASIRQGAGETQYF	TGTGCCAGCATTAGACAGGGGGCGGGGGAGACCCAGTACTTC
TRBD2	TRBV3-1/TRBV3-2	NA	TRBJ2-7	CASSLAGASYEQYF	TGTGCCAGCAGCCTGGCGGGAGCCTCCTACGAGCAGTACTTC
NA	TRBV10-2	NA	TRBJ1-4	CASSLPPRDNNEKLFF	TGCGCCAGCAGCCTGCCACCCCGGGACAATAATGAAAAACTGTTTTTT
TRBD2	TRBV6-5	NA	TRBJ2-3	CASGREGPDTQYF	TGTGCCAGCGGGCGGGAGGGCCCAGATACGCAGTATTTT
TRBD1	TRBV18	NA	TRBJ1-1	CASSLIPTSTGDSVTEAFF	TGTGCCAGCTCACTTATCCCTACCAGTACAGGGGACTCGGTCACTGAAGCTTTCTTT
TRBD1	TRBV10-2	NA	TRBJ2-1	CASSPPFGTGRFDEQFF	TGCGCCAGCAGCCCCCCTTTCGGGACAGGGAGGTTCGATGAGCAGTTCTTC
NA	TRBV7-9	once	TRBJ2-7	CASSYRQTGLVDEQYF	TGTGCCAGCAGCTACCGACAAACAGGGCTGGTCGACGAGCAGTACTTC
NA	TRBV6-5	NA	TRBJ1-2	CASSKDSYGYTF	TGTGCCAGCAGTAAGGACAGCTATGGCTACACCTTC
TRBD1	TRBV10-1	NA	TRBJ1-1	CASSGDSREAFF	TGCGCCAGCAGTGGGGACAGCCGAGAAGCTTTCTTT
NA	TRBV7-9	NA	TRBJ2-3	CASKSGSSDTQYF	TGTGCCAGCAAGTCCGGGTCCTCAGATACGCAGTATTTT
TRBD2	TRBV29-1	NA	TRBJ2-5	CSVLTRTSGRKTQYF	TGCAGCGTCCTGACAAGGACTAGCGGGAGGAAGACCCAGTACTTC
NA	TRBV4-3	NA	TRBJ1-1	CASSQVQANTEAFF	TGCGCCAGCAGCCAAGTCCAGGCGAACACTGAAGCTTTCTTT
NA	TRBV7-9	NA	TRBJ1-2	CASSSVGTILNYGYTF	TGTGCCAGCAGCTCGGTAGGGACAATCCTAAACTATGGCTACACCTTC